Presented here are 11 T cell receptor beta chains from one specimen sequenced in a study of post-analysis software for immune sequencing data. Tagging with unique molecular identifiers was a feature of the TCR beta cDNA libraries. TCRdb itself ran the PCR reads through MiXCR, one entry per CDR3 protein. The repertoire consists of approximately 660,000 distinct CDR3 sequences, with more than 50% occurring once and the leading ten covering around 11%. These receptors' targets are unknown. Study findings and constraints: When patients were compared with controls, 5 or 6 TRBV segments were more frequent, TRBV5-6, TRBV5-1 and TRBV20-1 among them.

The material sequenced was blood. These receptors came from a girl aged 2 to 10 with multiple sclerosis.

This CDR3 reads CASSYDRRRPNTEAFF. The CDR3 coding sequence is TGTGCCAGCAGTTACGATCGCCGCAGGCCGAACACTGAAGCTTTCTTT. The chain is built from TRBV6-2 or TRBV6-3 and TRBJ1-1; no firm D call. The V gene's germline CDR1 is MNHEY and CDR2 SVGEGT. Trimming took 2 bases from V and 1 from J, leaving 14 bases between them. The CDR3 totals 16 residues.

This clonotype was seen only once. This chain joins TRBV15 and TRBJ2-1; D ambiguous. Germline-derived CDR1 and CDR2 are LNHNV and YYDKDF (reference sequence). V lost 5 bases and J lost 7, with 6 bases in between. This CDR3 comprises 11 residues. The CDR3 region has the DNA TGTGCCACCAGCGGGTCGAATGAGCAGTTCTTC. Protein: CATSGSNEQFF.

This chain uses TRBV4-1 with TRBJ2-4; no definite D call. Deletions cut 4 bases from V and 0 bases from J, with 13 bases between. The CDR3 consists of 16 residues. The germline gives CDR1 MGHRA, CDR2 YSYEKL. The CDR3 protein is CASSPLDTIAKNIQYF. The CDR3 region has the DNA TGCGCCAGCAGCCCCCTCGACACGATAGCCAAAAACATTCAGTACTTC.

The J gene is TRBJ2-3, the V gene TRBV6-1, with 9 bases fitting TRBD1. V dropped 8 bases and J dropped 8; count of bases not matched to a gene: 23. Germline V gene data show CDR1 as MNHNS and CDR2 as SASEGT. The CDR3 is 18 residues long. CDR3 DNA: TGTGCCAGCGACCGGGACAGGGCGACACAGAGGCCTTTTCGTACGCAGTATTTT. As protein: CASDRDRATQRPFRTQYF.

This clonotype was counted a single time. This chain uses TRBV7-9 with TRBJ2-7; D is unresolved. V dropped 1 base and J dropped 0 bases, with 7 bases sitting between them. Germline V gene sequence: CDR1 SEHNR, CDR2 FQNEAQ (reference sequence). The CDR3 is made up of 14 amino acids. The CDR3 DNA is TGTGCCAGCAGCTTAGTTGAGCCCTCCTACGAGCAGTACTTC. It translates to CASSLVEPSYEQYF.

This clonotype was detected only a few times. The chain employs TRBV20-1 and TRBJ2-1, with TRBD2 matching 9 bases. Germline V CDR1 and CDR2: DFQATT, SNEGSKA (reference sequence). V shed 6 bases, J shed 12 bases, and the junction held 6 bases outside the gene matches. The CDR3 consists of 11 residues. The DNA for the CDR3 is TGCAGTGCACCCCTAGCGGGATCGCAGTTCTTC. Translation gives CSAPLAGSQFF.

The V and J genes are TRBV29-1 and TRBJ2-3; D uncertain. The CDR3 extends over 13 amino acids. Trimming took off 2 bases at V and 5 bases at J, with 11 bases between the two ends. The germline CDR1 and CDR2 sequences are SQVTM and ANQGSEA. CDR3 in DNA: TGCAGCGTTGAATCGGGTTTAGGAGATACGCAGTATTTT. Its translation: CSVESGLGDTQYF.

The chain combines TRBV5-1 with TRBJ2-3, with 8 bases fitting TRBD2. Germline CDR1 is SGHRS and CDR2 is YFSETQ. This CDR3 comprises 20 residues. Losses at the gene ends were 2 bases for V and 0 bases for J; bases not matched to a gene: 17. CDR3 in amino acids: CASSFNRGGMIRTSTDTQYF. The CDR3 DNA reads TGCGCCAGCAGCTTCAATCGGGGGGGCATGATCCGGACTAGCACAGATACGCAGTATTTT. Using reference TRBV5-1 and TRBJ2-3 for the parts outside the CDR3, the full variable domain is KAGVTQTPRYLIKTRGQQVTLSCSPISGHRSVSWYQQTPGQGLQFLFEYFSETQRNKGNFPGRFSGRQFSNSRSEMNVSTLELGDSALYLCASSFNRGGMIRTSTDTQYFGPGTRLTVL.

This clonotype was counted only a few times. The J gene is TRBJ2-7, the V gene TRBV7-8; TRBD2 matches 7 bases. This CDR3 is 18 amino acids long. Looked up from germline, CDR1 is SGHVS and CDR2 is FQNEAQ. J gave up 0 bases and V 1 base, and 12 bases lay outside the gene matches. The CDR3 sequence: CASSLGHPGGFSSYEQYF. CDR3 bases: TGTGCCAGCAGCTTAGGCCACCCGGGGGGTTTCAGCTCCTACGAGCAGTACTTC.

In this sample, this clonotype turned up a few times. The chain joins TRBV10-2 to TRBJ2-3; D is possibly TRBD2 (5 bases). Germline lookup yields CDR1 WSHSY and CDR2 SAAADI. The CDR3 is made up of 14 amino acids. The ends were cut back, 8 bases at V and 1 base at J, with 13 bases in the middle. The CDR3 nucleotides are TGCGCCAGCGGTGGAGGAATCGGCACAGATACGCAGTATTTT. Protein sequence: CASGGGIGTDTQYF.

The rearrangement uses TRBV30 and TRBJ2-3, with 8 bases aligning to TRBD2. Germline CDR1 is GTSNPN and CDR2 is SVGIG (reference sequence). CDR3 length: 14 residues. With V trimmed by 0 bases and J by 5 bases, 4 bases remained unmatched. CDR3 sequence: CAWSVSGEIDTQYF. The CDR3 nucleotides are TGTGCCTGGAGTGTTAGCGGGGAGATAGATACGCAGTATTTT.